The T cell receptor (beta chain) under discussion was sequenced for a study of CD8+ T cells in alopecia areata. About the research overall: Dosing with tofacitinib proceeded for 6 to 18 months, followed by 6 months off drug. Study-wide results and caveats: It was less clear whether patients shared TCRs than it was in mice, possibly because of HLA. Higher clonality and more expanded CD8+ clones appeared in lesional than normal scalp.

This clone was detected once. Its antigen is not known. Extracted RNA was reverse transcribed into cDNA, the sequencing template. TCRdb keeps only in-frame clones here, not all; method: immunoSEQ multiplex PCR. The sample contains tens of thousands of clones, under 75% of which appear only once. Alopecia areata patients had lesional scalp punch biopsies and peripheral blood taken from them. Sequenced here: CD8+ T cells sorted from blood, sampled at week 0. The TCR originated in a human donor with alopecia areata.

This CDR3 reads CASSPDRGLPNYGYTF. The CDR3 DNA reads as TGTGCCAGCAGCCCGGACAGGGGGCTGCCTAACTATGGCTACACCTTC. The chain carries TRBV27 and TRBJ1-2, with TRBD1 identical over 11 bases. The trim removed 6 bases at V and 0 bases at J, leaving 6 bases unmatched. CDR3 length: 16 amino acids. CDR1 and CDR2 (germline): MNHEY, SMNVEV (reference sequence).